This is a list of T cell receptor beta chains from one sample in a study of circulating CD8 cells and anti-PD-1 response in melanoma. TCRdb processed the reads anew with MiXCR; each CDR3 protein has one entry. Of 250 to 300 distinct CDR3 sequences listed, about an eighth are singletons. The sequencing used CD8+ T cells from PBMCs, collected at baseline or after one month of anti-PD-1 therapy (not recorded which). These receptors originate from a human donor with melanoma. CDR3s include the opening cysteine and the closing phenylalanine or tryptophan. D genes are given only for firm matches. Some rows mark clone size as missing; the rest say once, few, many or name a class of expanded clone.

D gene: TRBD1
J gene: TRBJ1-6
CDR3 length: 15
V gene: TRBV4-1
clone size: medium-sized
CDR3 DNA: TGCGCCAGCAGCCATCACAGGGGAGGTAATTCACCCCTCCACTTT
CDR3 protein: CASSHHRGGNSPLHF

D gene: NA
J gene: TRBJ1-6
CDR3 length: 14
V gene: TRBV27
clone size: medium-sized
CDR3 DNA: TGTGCCAGCAGTTTTTCTGACATCGATTCACCCCTCCACTTT
CDR3 protein: CASSFSDIDSPLHF

D gene: NA
J gene: TRBJ1-2
CDR3 length: 13
V gene: TRBV9
clone size: medium-sized
CDR3 DNA: TGTGCCAGCAGCGTAGAGGGGCCCTATGGCTACACCTTC
CDR3 protein: CASSVEGPYGYTF

D gene: TRBD1
J gene: TRBJ2-7
CDR3 length: 16
V gene: TRBV5-5
clone size: large
CDR3 DNA: TGTGCCAGCAGCGGCTCGATTGGGACAGCTTCCTACGAGCAGTACTTC
CDR3 protein: CASSGSIGTASYEQYF

D gene: NA
J gene: TRBJ2-3
CDR3 length: 13
V gene: TRBV9
clone size: few
CDR3 DNA: TGTGCCAGCAGCGCCACAGCAACAGATACGCAGTATTTT
CDR3 protein: CASSATATDTQYF

D gene: NA
J gene: TRBJ1-1
CDR3 length: 12
V gene: TRBV29-1
clone size: many
CDR3 DNA: TGCAGCGCTGGGGGGATGGACACTGAAGCTTTCTTT
CDR3 protein: CSAGGMDTEAFF

D gene: NA
J gene: TRBJ2-1
CDR3 length: 15
V gene: TRBV24-1
clone size: medium-sized
CDR3 DNA: TGTGCCACCAGTGATTTGCGGGGTCGGGGCAATGAGCAGTTCTTC
CDR3 protein: CATSDLRGRGNEQFF

D gene: NA
J gene: TRBJ2-6
CDR3 length: 14
V gene: TRBV6-5
clone size: NA
CDR3 DNA: TGTGCCAGCGGGCTTAGCTCTGGGGCCAACGTCCTGACTTTC
CDR3 protein: CASGLSSGANVLTF

D gene: NA
J gene: TRBJ2-3
CDR3 length: 15
V gene: TRBV9
clone size: medium-sized
CDR3 DNA: TGTGCCAGCAGCGCGTATGGGGGGAGCACAGATACGCAGTATTTT
CDR3 protein: CASSAYGGSTDTQYF

D gene: TRBD2
J gene: TRBJ2-5
CDR3 length: 15
V gene: TRBV28
clone size: medium-sized
CDR3 DNA: TGTGCCAGCAGTTTACAGCGGGGTTCGTGGGAGACCCAGTACTTC
CDR3 protein: CASSLQRGSWETQYF

D gene: NA
J gene: TRBJ1-1
CDR3 length: 13
V gene: TRBV24-1
clone size: medium-sized
CDR3 DNA: TGTGCCACCAGTGACCCGGCCGTTCCTGAAGCTTTCTTT
CDR3 protein: CATSDPAVPEAFF

D gene: NA
J gene: TRBJ2-2
CDR3 length: 13
V gene: TRBV24-1
clone size: medium-sized
CDR3 DNA: TGTGCCACCAGTGATTCTGACACCGGGGAGCTGTTTTTT
CDR3 protein: CATSDSDTGELFF

D gene: NA
J gene: TRBJ1-1
CDR3 length: 16
V gene: TRBV20-1
clone size: many
CDR3 DNA: TGCAGTGCTAGAGATGTGAACACACTACGTTACACTGAAGCTTTCTTT
CDR3 protein: CSARDVNTLRYTEAFF

D gene: TRBD1
J gene: TRBJ2-7
CDR3 length: 14
V gene: TRBV19
clone size: large
CDR3 DNA: TGTGCCAGTACTCCGACAGGGGGAATATACGAGCAGTACTTC
CDR3 protein: CASTPTGGIYEQYF

D gene: NA
J gene: TRBJ1-5
CDR3 length: 12
V gene: TRBV4-1
clone size: NA
CDR3 DNA: TGCGCCAGCAGCCAAGCCGGCCAGCCCCAGCATTTT
CDR3 protein: CASSQAGQPQHF

D gene: NA
J gene: TRBJ2-1
CDR3 length: 13
V gene: TRBV20-1
clone size: medium-sized
CDR3 DNA: TGCAGTGCGCACGGGGCATCCTACAATGAGCAGTTCTTC
CDR3 protein: CSAHGASYNEQFF

D gene: NA
J gene: TRBJ1-1
CDR3 length: 14
V gene: TRBV7-3
clone size: medium-sized
CDR3 DNA: TGTGTCAGCAGCTTGTATGGTAGTCACACTGAAGCTTTCTTT
CDR3 protein: CVSSLYGSHTEAFF

D gene: TRBD1
J gene: TRBJ2-7
CDR3 length: 14
V gene: TRBV5-5
clone size: large
CDR3 DNA: TGTGCCAGCAGCTTGGGGACAGGGGGTAACGAGCAGTACTTC
CDR3 protein: CASSLGTGGNEQYF

D gene: NA
J gene: TRBJ2-1
CDR3 length: 14
V gene: TRBV4-1
clone size: NA
CDR3 DNA: TGCGCCAGCAGCCAAGATAATGCCTACAATGAGCAGTTCTTC
CDR3 protein: CASSQDNAYNEQFF

D gene: TRBD1
J gene: TRBJ1-2
CDR3 length: 15
V gene: TRBV28
clone size: medium-sized
CDR3 DNA: TGTGCCAGCAGTGTGCAAATGACAGGGGGTAATGGCTACACCTTC
CDR3 protein: CASSVQMTGGNGYTF

D gene: NA
J gene: TRBJ2-3
CDR3 length: 14
V gene: TRBV4-1
clone size: medium-sized
CDR3 DNA: TGCGCCAGCAGCCAGGAAGAGGTCACAGATACGCAGTATTTT
CDR3 protein: CASSQEEVTDTQYF

D gene: NA
J gene: TRBJ1-1
CDR3 length: 15
V gene: TRBV4-3
clone size: NA
CDR3 DNA: TGCGCCAGCAGCCAACCCAGGGGACTTACTACTGAAGCTTTCTTT
CDR3 protein: CASSQPRGLTTEAFF

D gene: NA
J gene: TRBJ2-7
CDR3 length: 15
V gene: TRBV11-2
clone size: medium-sized
CDR3 DNA: TGTGCCAGCAGCTTAGGGGGGACATATTCCTACGAGCAGTACTTC
CDR3 protein: CASSLGGTYSYEQYF

D gene: TRBD2
J gene: TRBJ2-7
CDR3 length: 15
V gene: TRBV28
clone size: medium-sized
CDR3 DNA: TGTGCCAGCAGGACAACACCCGGGACTATCTACGAGCAGTACTTC
CDR3 protein: CASRTTPGTIYEQYF

D gene: TRBD1
J gene: TRBJ2-3
CDR3 length: 14
V gene: TRBV5-4
clone size: medium-sized
CDR3 DNA: TGTGCCAGCAGCTTTACGACAGGGGCAGATACGCAGTATTTT
CDR3 protein: CASSFTTGADTQYF

D gene: NA
J gene: TRBJ1-1
CDR3 length: 13
V gene: TRBV5-8
clone size: medium-sized
CDR3 DNA: TGTGCCAGCAGCTCCTATTACTCAGGGGAGGCTTTCTTT
CDR3 protein: CASSSYYSGEAFF

D gene: NA
J gene: TRBJ1-5
CDR3 length: 13
V gene: TRBV14
clone size: medium-sized
CDR3 DNA: TGTGCCAGCAGCCAATCGCCCGGGGGCTTTCAGCATTTT
CDR3 protein: CASSQSPGGFQHF

D gene: NA
J gene: TRBJ2-7
CDR3 length: 16
V gene: TRBV20-1
clone size: medium-sized
CDR3 DNA: TGCAGTGCTACCGCTTACGGGACTGAATTAGTTTACGAGCAGTACTTC
CDR3 protein: CSATAYGTELVYEQYF

D gene: TRBD1
J gene: TRBJ2-1
CDR3 length: 12
V gene: TRBV29-1
clone size: few
CDR3 DNA: TGCAGCGTTACAGGGGTTGTGAATGAGCAGTTCTTC
CDR3 protein: CSVTGVVNEQFF

D gene: NA
J gene: TRBJ2-7
CDR3 length: 24
V gene: TRBV28
clone size: NA
CDR3 DNA: NA
CDR3 protein: CASTNQTSMYLCASSSGGPYEQYF

D gene: NA
J gene: TRBJ1-1
CDR3 length: 16
V gene: TRBV4-1
clone size: medium-sized
CDR3 DNA: TGCGCCAGCAGCCAAGATTGGGGAGCCCCGGGCGCTGAAGCTTTCTTT
CDR3 protein: CASSQDWGAPGAEAFF